This T cell receptor (beta chain) was captured by sequencing in a study of blood T cells in healthy people across ages. Study-level findings and limits: Strongly correlated with naive T cell percentage was TCR beta diversity.

Ranging in age from about 6 to 100, the donors were healthy Caucasian individuals from Russia. Each sample gave at least 6 million isolated PBMCs. Germline V CDR1 and CDR2: SGHTA, FQGNSA. The CDR3 runs to 15 residues. With V trimmed by 3 bases and J by 6 bases, 7 bases remained unmatched. Remarks on this clonotype: The target antigen is unknown.

PCR was performed a second time for roughly 7 to 11 cycles using a sample-barcoded 5' primer and a J-beta primer mix. TCRdb passed the 5' RACE reads through MiXCR, listing each CDR3 protein once. The sample has 1.5 million to 2 million distinct CDR3 sequences, about 30% seen once. Sequencing was performed on blood. The chain has TRBV7-2 and TRBJ2-3, with 9 positions matching TRBD2. The sequence came from a woman in her thirties in good health. CDR3 amino acids: CASSFRRGGADTQYF. The DNA for the CDR3 is TGTGCCAGCAGCTTCCGGCGGGGGGGCGCGGATACGCAGTATTTT.